The next 30 T cell receptor beta chains were all read from a single sample in a study of blood T cell repertoires in COVID-19. Sequenced by immunoSEQ multiplex PCR; TCRdb stores in-frame clones only, minus some. Of around 180,000 clones listed, 70% to 90% are singletons. The sample was peripheral blood. The receptors shown here come from a human donor with active or convalescent COVID-19. The donor label of this sample is uncertain.

The gene calls are TRBV6-5 and TRBJ2-7, with D perhaps matching TRBD2 (6 bases). Germline CDR1 MNHEY, CDR2 SVGAGI. The ends were cut back, 6 bases at V and 2 bases at J, with 17 bases in the middle. The CDR3 extends over 15 amino acids. CDR3: CASSPGSAGTYEQYF. CDR3 sequence (DNA): TGTGCCAGCAGCCCCGGCAGCGCGGGGACCTACGAGCAGTACTTC.

The chain carries TRBV5-1 and TRBJ2-3; a possible D gene is TRBD1 (5 bases). Germline V gene lookup returns CDR1 SGHRS and CDR2 YFSETQ. The CDR3 runs 14 residues. V shed 2 bases and J shed 2 bases, with 9 bases lying between them. CDR3 region: CASSFGQNTDTQYF. Here the CDR3 DNA reads TGCGCCAGCAGCTTCGGACAAAACACAGATACGCAGTATTTT.

This chain links TRBV30 with TRBJ2-5, with D unclear. CDR3 length: 12 residues. Germline V gene sequence: CDR1 GTSNPN, CDR2 SVGIG (reference sequence). V was trimmed by 3 bases and J by 2 bases, leaving 7 bases between them. The CDR3 spells CAWRWSQETQYF. The CDR3 DNA reads TGTGCCTGGAGGTGGAGTCAAGAGACCCAGTACTTC.

The chain is built from TRBV5-6 and TRBJ2-3, with 9 bases identical to TRBD2. Germline V CDR1 and CDR2: SGHDT, YYEEEE. Losses at the gene ends were 0 bases for V and 2 bases for J; bases not matched to a gene: 7. CDR3 length: 17 amino acids. CDR3 region: CASSLGPSGAYTDTQYF. The CDR3 nucleotides are TGTGCCAGCAGCTTGGGGCCTAGCGGGGCCTACACAGATACGCAGTATTTT.

This clone showed up just a few times. The chain couples TRBV29-1 to TRBJ2-1; TRBD1 matches 7 bases. Trimming cost V 5 bases and J 7 bases; bases outside gene matches: 8. The CDR3 has 13 amino acids. Per germline, CDR1 SQVTM and CDR2 ANQGSEA. The CDR3 spells CSVRDRNSNEQFF. The CDR3 DNA follows: TGCAGCGTTCGGGACAGAAATTCTAATGAGCAGTTCTTC.

The V call is TRBV3-1 (or the pseudogene TRBV3-2), the J call TRBJ2-3; 8 nucleotides align to TRBD2. Looked up from germline, CDR1 is LGHDT and CDR2 is YNNKEL (reference sequence). With V trimmed by 4 bases and J by 9 bases, 6 bases remained unmatched. There are 13 residues in the CDR3. The CDR3 DNA sequence: TGTGCCAGCAGCCCGCGGGGGGCCCGGACGCAGTATTTT. Encoded protein: CASSPRGARTQYF.

In its sample, this clone was seen once. The chain joins TRBV25-1 to TRBJ2-6; D is unresolved. From germline, CDR1 is MGHDK and CDR2 SYGVNS. V dropped 1 base and J dropped 1 base, with 14 bases sitting between them. This CDR3 has 18 residues. CDR3 in DNA: TGTGCCAGCAGTGAATCTACTCCGGGTCAGTCTGGGGCCAACGTCCTGACTTTC. Its translation is CASSESTPGQSGANVLTF.

V is TRBV14 and J is TRBJ2-4; 9 bases line up with TRBD1. V lost 3 bases and J lost 1; bases outside the gene matches: 13. This CDR3 contains 19 residues. Germline lookup yields CDR1 SGHDN and CDR2 FVKESK. CDR3 sequence (DNA): TGTGCCAGCAGCCATGGTCGGGACAGGGACGATCAGGCCAAAAACATTCAGTACTTC. Its translation is CASSHGRDRDDQAKNIQYF. The variable domain in full, completed from reference TRBV14 and TRBJ2-4, reads EAGVTQFPSHSVIEKGQTVTLRCDPISGHDNLYWYRRVMGKEIKFLLHFVKESKQDESGMPNNRFLAERTGGTYSTLKVQPAELEDSGVYFCASSHGRDRDDQAKNIQYFGAGTRLSVL.

CDR3 DNA sequence: TGTGCCAGCAACCCCCTAGCGGGAGAGAACACCGGGGAGCTGTTTTTT. This translates into CASNPLAGENTGELFF. V and J are TRBV28 and TRBJ2-2, with 10 bases aligning to TRBD2. This CDR3 has 16 residues. CDR1 and CDR2 from the germline V gene are MDHEN and SYDVKM. The trim removed 7 bases at V and 1 base at J, leaving 6 bases unmatched.

The J gene is TRBJ2-3, the V gene TRBV5-4, with a possible D match to TRBD1 (6 bases). V lost 3 bases, J lost 3 bases, and 11 bases lay in between. This CDR3 region has 14 residues. Germline V gives CDR1 SGHNT, CDR2 YYREEE (reference sequence). Here the CDR3 DNA reads TGTGCCAGCAGCTGGGTAGGGGGAACAGATACGCAGTATTTT. Its protein is CASSWVGGTDTQYF.

This clone was counted a single time. V is TRBV6-5 and J is TRBJ1-1; tentative D call: TRBD1 (5 bases). From germline, CDR1 is MNHEY and CDR2 SVGAGI. V was clipped by 11 bases and J by 5 bases, with 12 bases between them. The CDR3 runs to 11 residues. The CDR3 protein is CAAKGVTEAFF. CDR3 nucleotides: TGTGCCGCAAAAGGGGTAACTGAAGCTTTCTTT.

The chain couples TRBV19 to TRBJ2-7; TRBD2 agrees at 7 bases. Germline V CDR1 and CDR2: LNHDA, SQIVND (reference sequence). This CDR3 is 13 amino acids long. The junction had 5 bases not matched to a gene; V was cut back by 7 bases and J by 2 bases. CDR3 coding DNA: TGTGCCAGTATTGGAGCGGGGCCCTACGAGCAGTACTTC. Residues: CASIGAGPYEQYF.

The V gene is TRBV7-8, the J gene TRBJ2-7; 10 nucleotides match TRBD1. The CDR3 is 16 amino acids. V was clipped by 4 bases and J by 3 bases; unmatched bases: 9. Germline V gene lookup returns CDR1 SGHVS and CDR2 FQNEAQ. CDR3 sequence reads: CASSSRPGQGIYEQYF. CDR3 nucleotides: TGTGCCAGCAGCTCCAGGCCGGGACAGGGGATCTACGAGCAGTACTTC.

The chain links TRBV7-2 to TRBJ2-2; weak D call: TRBD2 (5 bases). Per germline, CDR1 SGHTA and CDR2 FQGNSA. With 1 base removed from V and 2 bases from J, the gap between germline ends came to 17 bases. The length of the CDR3 is 18 residues. CDR3 coding DNA: TGTGCCAGCAGCTTAGGTCCCAGGTCTGGACTCAACACCGGGGAGCTGTTTTTT. It is translated as CASSLGPRSGLNTGELFF.

The chain is built from TRBV9 and TRBJ2-7; 9 positions match TRBD1. The CDR3 sequence is 18 residues long. Trimming cost V 0 bases and J 9 bases; bases outside gene matches: 19. The germline V gene encodes CDR1 SGDLS and CDR2 YYNGEE. In nucleotides, the CDR3 is TGTGCCAGCAGCGTAGCTGGGACAGGGTCCACTACTACTAAAGGGCAGTACTTC. Translating gives CASSVAGTGSTTTKGQYF.

This chain uses TRBV7-9 with TRBJ1-2; D remains ambiguous. V was trimmed by 7 bases and J by 6 bases, leaving 15 bases between them. The germline gives CDR1 SEHNR, CDR2 FQNEAQ (reference sequence). The CDR3 sequence is 13 residues long. The CDR3 protein is CASTEGGSDGYTF. For the CDR3, the DNA is TGTGCCAGCACGGAGGGAGGGAGCGATGGCTACACCTTC.

Remarks on this clone: The junction shows a germline mismatch at one end, possibly a read error. The chain is built from TRBV6-1 and TRBJ1-4; D gene uncertain. Germline lookup yields CDR1 MNHNS and CDR2 SASEGT. This CDR3 has 13 amino acids. CDR3 region: CASSEVPNEKLFF. The CDR3 region has the DNA TGTGCCAGCAGCGAAGTCCCAAATGAAAAACTGTTTTTT.

This clone was counted a single time. The chain employs TRBV28 and TRBJ1-2, with 7 bases fitting TRBD1. Unmatched junction bases numbered 9, after V lost 10 bases and J lost 4 bases. Germline values: CDR1 MDHEN, CDR2 SYDVKM. CDR3 size: 13 residues. The CDR3 nucleotides are TGTGCCATTCAACCCCACAGGGGCTATGGCTACACCTTC. As protein: CAIQPHRGYGYTF.

This rearrangement joins TRBV10-3 to TRBJ2-1, with 8 bases lining up with TRBD2. J gave up 6 bases and V 6 bases, and 10 bases lay outside the gene matches. Per germline, CDR1 ENHRY and CDR2 SYGVKD. The CDR3 consists of 15 residues. The CDR3 region has the DNA TGTGCCATCAGGCCGGGACTAGGGTCTTCCAATGAGCAGTTCTTC. Translation gives CAIRPGLGSSNEQFF.

In this sample, this clone turned up a few times. The V call is TRBV18, the J call TRBJ2-7; 9 nucleotides align to TRBD2. The germline gives CDR1 KGHSH, CDR2 LQKENI. This CDR3 is built from 15 residues. The V segment lost 2 bases and the J segment 7 bases; nucleotides outside the gene matches: 9. The CDR3 protein is CASSPIAGGRREQYF. The DNA for the CDR3 is TGTGCCAGCTCACCAATTGCGGGAGGGAGAAGGGAGCAGTACTTC.

The chain employs TRBV7-2 and TRBJ2-3; D is possibly TRBD1 (6 bases). V lost 0 bases and J 2 bases, leaving 6 bases between the germline ends. Germline-derived CDR1 and CDR2 are SGHTA and FQGNSA. The CDR3 totals 14 residues. The CDR3 here is CASSLAGHTDTQYF. The CDR3 DNA follows: TGTGCCAGCAGCTTAGCGGGACACACAGATACGCAGTATTTT.

The chain couples TRBV29-1 to TRBJ2-7; TRBD2 might be the D (6 bases). The CDR3 has 11 amino acids. Looked up from germline, CDR1 is SQVTM and CDR2 is ANQGSEA. V shed 0 bases and J shed 7 bases, with 7 bases lying between them. The CDR3 bases are TGCAGCGTTGAAGACAGCGGGGAGCAGTACTTC. Translation: CSVEDSGEQYF.

V gene TRBV9 combines with J gene TRBJ1-6; no clear D. The CDR3 consists of 16 residues. V was pared by 2 bases and J by 7 bases, with 16 bases between. Germline CDR1 reads SGDLS; CDR2 reads YYNGEE. The CDR3 sequence is CASSVNPYVRNSPLHF. The CDR3 bases are TGTGCCAGCAGCGTGAACCCTTACGTGCGGAATTCACCCCTCCACTTT.

The chain has TRBV25-1 and TRBJ1-2; 9 nucleotides align to TRBD1. CDR3 length: 16 residues. V gave up 2 bases and J gave up 7 bases; unmatched junction bases: 11. CDR1 is MGHDK, CDR2 SYGVNS, per germline. The DNA for the CDR3 is TGTGCCAGCAGTGAACTCACAAGGGACAGGGAGGTTGGCTACACCTTC. Protein: CASSELTRDREVGYTF.

The chain recombines TRBV24-1 with TRBJ2-4, with 9 bases aligning to TRBD1. Germline-derived CDR1 and CDR2 are KGHDR and SFDVKD. J lost 8 bases, V lost 3 bases, and 7 bases had no gene match. The CDR3 has 15 residues. The CDR3 DNA follows: TGTGCCACCAGTGATACCCGACAGGGGGTAGACATTCAGTACTTC. Amino acids: CATSDTRQGVDIQYF.

This clone was seen once. This rearrangement joins TRBV5-1 to TRBJ1-1; possible D gene TRBD1, 6 bases. Trimming stripped 2 bases from V and 1 base from J, with 12 bases between. The CDR3 loop spans 15 amino acids. CDR1 is SGHRS and CDR2 is YFSETQ in the germline V gene. In DNA, the CDR3 is TGCGCCAGCAGCTTAGCGAGGGGACAGAACACTGAAGCTTTCTTT. This encodes CASSLARGQNTEAFF.

The V call is TRBV11-3, the J call TRBJ2-5, with 7 bases lining up with TRBD1. Germline loops: CDR1 SGHNT, CDR2 YENEEA. This CDR3 has 13 residues. The V and J ends lost 5 bases and 7 bases, in that order; junction bases with no gene match: 7. The DNA of the CDR3 is TGTGCCAGCAGCCCGACAGGGCAGGGGACCCAGTACTTC. Translation gives CASSPTGQGTQYF.

The V and J genes are TRBV4-1 and TRBJ2-1; 11 bases are shared with TRBD2. The germline V gene has CDR1 MGHRA and CDR2 YSYEKL. The ends lost 0 bases at V and 0 bases at J; junction bases unmatched: 4. This CDR3 comprises 18 residues. The CDR3 region has the DNA TGCGCCAGCAGCCAAGATAGCCTAGCGGGGGGCTCCTACAATGAGCAGTTCTTC. This encodes CASSQDSLAGGSYNEQFF.

V gene TRBV18 combines with J gene TRBJ2-7, with a possible D match to TRBD1 (6 bases). Trimming took off 3 bases at V and 3 bases at J, with 15 bases between the two ends. The CDR3 consists of 15 residues. The germline CDR1 and CDR2 sequences are KGHSH and LQKENI. CDR3 coding DNA: TGTGCCAGCTCACCGGAGACAGGAGCTCACTACGAGCAGTACTTC. This gives the protein CASSPETGAHYEQYF.

The chain uses TRBV29-1 and TRBJ1-1; D is possibly TRBD1 (5 bases). Per the germline V gene, CDR1 is SQVTM and CDR2 is ANQGSEA. Trimming cost V 3 bases and J 5 bases, with 22 bases left between them. CDR3 size: 16 residues. The CDR3 DNA follows: TGCAGCGTTGAGGCTGGTGCGGGGACTTCGGGGACTGAAGCTTTCTTT. Its translation: CSVEAGAGTSGTEAFF.